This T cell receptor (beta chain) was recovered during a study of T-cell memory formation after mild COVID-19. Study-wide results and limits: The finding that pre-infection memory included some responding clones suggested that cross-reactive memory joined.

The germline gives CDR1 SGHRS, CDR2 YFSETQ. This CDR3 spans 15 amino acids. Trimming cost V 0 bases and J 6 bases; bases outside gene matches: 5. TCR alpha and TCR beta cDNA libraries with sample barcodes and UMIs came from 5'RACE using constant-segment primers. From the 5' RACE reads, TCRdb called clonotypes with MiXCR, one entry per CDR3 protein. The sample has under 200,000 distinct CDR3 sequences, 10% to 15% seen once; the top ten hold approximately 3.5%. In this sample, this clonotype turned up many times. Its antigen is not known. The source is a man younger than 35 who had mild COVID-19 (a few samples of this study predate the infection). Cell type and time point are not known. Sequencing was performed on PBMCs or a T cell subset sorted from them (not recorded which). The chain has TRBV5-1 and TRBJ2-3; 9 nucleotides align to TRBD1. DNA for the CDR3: TGCGCCAGCAGCTTGGGGGACAGGGCCGGCGATACGCAGTATTTT. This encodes CASSLGDRAGDTQYF.